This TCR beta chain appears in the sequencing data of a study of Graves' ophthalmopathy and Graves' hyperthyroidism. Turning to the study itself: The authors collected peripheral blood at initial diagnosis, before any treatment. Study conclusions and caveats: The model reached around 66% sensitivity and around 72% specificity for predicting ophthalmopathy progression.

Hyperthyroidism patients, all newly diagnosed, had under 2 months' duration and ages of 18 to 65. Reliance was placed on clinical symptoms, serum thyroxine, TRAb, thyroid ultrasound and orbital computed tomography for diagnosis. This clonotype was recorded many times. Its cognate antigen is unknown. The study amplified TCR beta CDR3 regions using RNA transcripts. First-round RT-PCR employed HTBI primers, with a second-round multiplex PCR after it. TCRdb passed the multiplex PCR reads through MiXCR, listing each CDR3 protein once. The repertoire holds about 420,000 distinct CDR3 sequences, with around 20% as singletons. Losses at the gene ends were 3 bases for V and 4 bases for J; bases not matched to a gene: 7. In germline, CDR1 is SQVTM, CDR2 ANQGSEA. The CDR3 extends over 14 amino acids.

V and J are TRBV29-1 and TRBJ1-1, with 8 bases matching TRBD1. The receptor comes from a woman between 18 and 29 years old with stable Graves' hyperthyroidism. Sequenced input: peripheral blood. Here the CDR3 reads CSVDGGQGSTEAFF. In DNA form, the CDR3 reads TGCAGCGTTGATGGCGGACAGGGTAGCACTGAAGCTTTCTTT.